The T cell receptor beta chain described here comes from a study of vaccination effects on CD4 cells after COVID-19. ViraFEST assay sequencing came after antigen-specific CD4+ T cells were expanded with viral peptide pools. Cells that had been cultured for 10 days were the source of isolated CD4+ T cells. The vaccine given was either BNT162b2 or mRNA-1273, in two doses. Worth noting for this clone: As yet, its antigen is unknown.

Only in-frame clones appear in the TCRdb table, and some are missing; sequencing was by immunoSEQ multiplex PCR. The sample lists approximately 83,000 clones; under 85% were seen once. Study-wide points: Cross-reactivity with common cold coronaviruses was shown by only 1 of 255 vaccine-induced clones in healthy vaccinees.

The CDR3 runs 15 residues. The germline V gene encodes CDR1 SGHRS and CDR2 YFSETQ. V was pared by 0 bases and J by 2 bases, with 9 bases between. This receptor was taken from a human donor who received a COVID-19 vaccine. This specimen consisted of CD4+ T cells from PBMCs cultured with HCoV-OC43 spike peptides, obtained after COVID-19 vaccination. Stated subset: HCoV-OC43 spike overlapping peptide pool stimulation. V gene TRBV5-1 combines with J gene TRBJ1-5; D remains ambiguous. The CDR3, as DNA: TGCGCCAGCAGCTTGGGTCCTGGGGGCAATCAGCCCCAGCATTTT. This sequence encodes CASSLGPGGNQPQHF.